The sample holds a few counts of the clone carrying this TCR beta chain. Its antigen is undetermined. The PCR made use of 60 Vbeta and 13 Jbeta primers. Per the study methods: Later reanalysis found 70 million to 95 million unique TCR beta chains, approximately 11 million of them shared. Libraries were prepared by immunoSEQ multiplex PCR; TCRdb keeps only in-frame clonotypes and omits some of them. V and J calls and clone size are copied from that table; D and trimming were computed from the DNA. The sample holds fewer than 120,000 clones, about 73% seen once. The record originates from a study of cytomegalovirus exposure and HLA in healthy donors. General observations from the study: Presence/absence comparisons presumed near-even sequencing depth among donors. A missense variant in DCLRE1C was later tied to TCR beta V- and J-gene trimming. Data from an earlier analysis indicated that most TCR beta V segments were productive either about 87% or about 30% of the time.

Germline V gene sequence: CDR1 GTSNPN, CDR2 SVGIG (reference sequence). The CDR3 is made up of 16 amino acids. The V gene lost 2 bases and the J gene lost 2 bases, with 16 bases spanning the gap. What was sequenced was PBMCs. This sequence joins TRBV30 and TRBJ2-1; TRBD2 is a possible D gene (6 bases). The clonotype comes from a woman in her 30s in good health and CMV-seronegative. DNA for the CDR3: TGTGCCTGGAGTTATTTGTGGGGGGAAGCCTACAATGAGCAGTTCTTC. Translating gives CAWSYLWGEAYNEQFF.